What follows are 12 T cell receptor beta chains derived from one specimen sequenced in a study of cytomegalovirus exposure and HLA in healthy donors. With 60 Vbeta and 13 Jbeta primers, the PCR was carried out. TCRdb's copy holds only in-frame clones and misses some; the assay was immunoSEQ multiplex PCR. The profile shows around 170,000 clones, over 80% of them singletons. The sample consisted of PBMCs. The receptors shown here come from a woman aged 18-29 years in good health and CMV-seronegative.

The CDR3 DNA is TGTGCCAGCCACAGGGGGCGCGAGTCCTACAATGAGCAGTTCTTC. Encoded protein: CASHRGRESYNEQFF. This sequence joins TRBV27 and TRBJ2-1; TRBD1 matches at 9 bases. V was pared by 8 bases and J by 1 base, with 6 bases of the junction left unmatched. Germline loops: CDR1 MNHEY, CDR2 SMNVEV (reference sequence). The CDR3 contains 15 residues.

The gene calls are TRBV6-6 and TRBJ1-4; D gene ambiguous. The CDR3 extends over 12 amino acids. Deletions cut 6 bases from V and 5 bases from J, with 7 bases between. Per the germline V gene, CDR1 is MNHNY and CDR2 is SVGAGI (reference sequence). The CDR3 DNA sequence: TGTGCCAGCAGAGAGGGAAATGAAAAACTGTTTTTT. This sequence encodes CASREGNEKLFF.

This clone was counted once. V usage is TRBV28 and J usage is TRBJ1-5, with a tentative D call TRBD1 (5 bases). There are 14 residues in the CDR3. Trimming took off 6 bases at V and 4 bases at J, with 13 bases between the two ends. Looked up from germline, CDR1 is MDHEN and CDR2 is SYDVKM. This CDR3 is CASSRGGTNQPQHF. CDR3 nucleotides: TGTGCCAGCAGCCGGGGGGGTACTAATCAGCCCCAGCATTTT.

The chain carries TRBV5-1 and TRBJ2-1, with 9 positions matching TRBD2. The CDR3 consists of 21 residues. The V gene's germline CDR1 is SGHRS and CDR2 YFSETQ. Trimming cost V 4 bases and J 2 bases; bases outside gene matches: 22. CDR3 DNA sequence: TGCGCCAGCAGCCCTAAGGCCGGACTAGCGACATTGAAGACGACCTACAATGAGCAGTTCTTC. Translated: CASSPKAGLATLKTTYNEQFF.

The rearrangement joins TRBV19 to TRBJ2-1; 11 bases map to TRBD1. The CDR3 is made up of 14 amino acids. The ends lost 8 bases at V and 5 bases at J; junction bases unmatched: 5. CDR1 is LNHDA, CDR2 SQIVND, per germline (reference sequence). The CDR3 spells CASLDRGQNNEQFF. As DNA, the CDR3 is TGTGCCAGTTTGGACAGGGGGCAAAACAATGAGCAGTTCTTC.

The chain links TRBV6-1 to TRBJ1-2, with 7 nucleotides matching TRBD1. Germline V lookup: CDR1 MNHNS, CDR2 SASEGT. The CDR3 length is 12 residues. The V and J ends lost 6 bases and 10 bases, in that order; junction bases with no gene match: 8. The CDR3 bases are TGTGCCAGCAGCCCTGGGACAGACCTCTACACCTTC. Its protein is CASSPGTDLYTF.

The rearrangement joins TRBV6-1 to TRBJ1-2; perhaps TRBD1 as D (6 bases). The CDR3 sequence is 14 residues long. The germline gives CDR1 MNHNS, CDR2 SASEGT. The V and J ends lost 5 bases and 4 bases respectively, with 14 bases between them. The CDR3 sequence is CASSSNQGFYGYTF. The CDR3 nucleotides read TGTGCCAGCAGTTCTAACCAGGGGTTCTATGGCTACACCTTC.

CDR3 protein: CASSHTLDRGYGYTF. The DNA for the CDR3 is TGCGCCAGCAGCCACACCTTGGACAGGGGCTATGGCTACACCTTC. The chain couples TRBV4-1 to TRBJ1-2; 9 bases agree with TRBD1. V shed 3 bases, J shed 4 bases, and the junction held 6 bases outside the gene matches. The CDR3 loop spans 15 amino acids. Germline CDR1 and CDR2: MGHRA and YSYEKL.

This rearrangement joins TRBV19 to TRBJ2-7; the match to TRBD1 covers 9 bases. This CDR3 has 14 residues. CDR1 and CDR2 from the germline V gene are LNHDA and SQIVND (reference sequence). V shed 5 bases, J shed 0 bases, and the junction held 2 bases outside the gene matches. The CDR3 loop reads CASSPQGASYEQYF. CDR3 in DNA: TGTGCCAGTAGTCCACAGGGGGCCTCCTACGAGCAGTACTTC. Looking up the rest from reference TRBV19 and TRBJ2-7 gives the full variable domain: DGGITQSPKYLFRKEGQNVTLSCEQNLNHDAMYWYRQDPGQGLRLIYYSQIVNDFQKGDIAEGYSVSREKKESFPLTVTSAQKNPTAFYLCASSPQGASYEQYFGPGTRLTVT.

This clone has just a few counts. This chain uses TRBV2 with TRBJ1-4; 9 bases line up with TRBD1. V was clipped by 8 bases and J by 3 bases; unmatched bases: 7. This CDR3 is built from 15 residues. The germline V gene encodes CDR1 SNHLY and CDR2 FYNNEI. CDR3 nucleotide sequence: TGTGCCAGCGGGGGACAGGGAGGCCCTAATGAAAAACTGTTTTTT. Translated: CASGGQGGPNEKLFF.

The gene calls are TRBV18 and TRBJ1-2, with a weak D call TRBD1 (5 bases). The CDR3 covers 16 residues. Germline loops: CDR1 KGHSH, CDR2 LQKENI. V was trimmed by 2 bases and J by 7 bases, leaving 20 bases between them. CDR3 amino acids: CASSPGGADVWAGYTF. The CDR3 DNA follows: TGTGCCAGCTCACCAGGTGGGGCAGACGTTTGGGCTGGCTACACCTTC.

The J gene is TRBJ2-1, the V gene TRBV9; 11 bases agree with TRBD2. In germline, CDR1 is SGDLS, CDR2 YYNGEE. V was pared by 1 base and J by 0 bases, with 9 bases of the junction left unmatched. There are 19 residues in the CDR3. CDR3 nucleotide sequence: TGTGCCAGCAGCGTAAGCGGGGCTAGCGGGGGGATCTCCTACAATGAGCAGTTCTTC. Protein sequence: CASSVSGASGGISYNEQFF.